The 10 T cell receptor beta chains in this list originate from one sample, sequenced in a study of blood T cells in healthy people across ages. The authors ran a second PCR of about 7 to 11 cycles using a sample-barcoded 5' primer and a J-beta primer mix. TCRdb ran MiXCR on the 5' RACE reads and lists one entry per CDR3 protein. The repertoire holds fewer than 1,200,000 distinct CDR3 sequences, with roughly 24% as singletons. Separately, the same data were catalogued under a study of T cells of mothers and their children.

Sequencing input: blood. These receptor sequences come from a girl aged 2 to 10 in good health.

The chain is built from TRBV10-3 and TRBJ2-5, with no clear D. The CDR3 loop spans 16 amino acids. Trimming removed 2 bases from V and 6 bases from J, with 19 bases in between. Germline CDR1 reads ENHRY; CDR2 reads SYGVKD. The CDR3 protein is CAISEDGLKQSKTQYF. The CDR3 DNA is TGTGCCATCAGTGAGGACGGCCTAAAGCAGTCTAAGACCCAGTACTTC.

The chain couples TRBV20-1 to TRBJ2-4; D might be TRBD2 (7 bases). Germline V CDR1 and CDR2: DFQATT, SNEGSKA (reference sequence). The CDR3 consists of 14 residues. CDR3 sequence (DNA): TGCAGAGAAGCGGGGACATCCGCCAAAAACATTCAGTACTTC. Its translation: CREAGTSAKNIQYF.

V and J are TRBV4-1 and TRBJ2-2; D tentatively reads TRBD1 or TRBD2 (5 bases each). V lost 0 bases and J lost 7, with 24 bases in between. This CDR3 region has 19 residues. Germline CDR1 MGHRA, CDR2 YSYEKL. CDR3 DNA: TGCGCCAGCAGCCAAGATTGGATAGTGGGGGTCACCGTGGGCGGGGAGCTGTTTTTT. Its translation: CASSQDWIVGVTVGGELFF.

A remark on this clonotype: Its ends do not fully match the called genes, so a read error is possible. J is TRBJ2-4 and V is TRBV2; 7 nucleotides line up with TRBD1. The CDR3 has 11 amino acids. Germline loops: CDR1 SNHLY, CDR2 FYNNEI. DNA for the CDR3: TGTGCCAGCATATTGAGTGGGACAGCCCTCTTC. Translated: CASILSGTALF.

A few counts support this clonotype. V is TRBV20-1 and J is TRBJ2-3; 10 bases align to TRBD1. Germline V gives CDR1 DFQATT, CDR2 SNEGSKA (reference sequence). This CDR3 comprises 15 residues. V trimming: 6 bases; J trimming: 0 bases; junction bases outside the gene matches: 6. This CDR3 is CSAPGTGASTDTQYF. The CDR3 nucleotides read TGCAGTGCGCCCGGGACAGGGGCCAGCACAGATACGCAGTATTTT.

The chain combines TRBV6-1 with TRBJ1-4; D gene uncertain. Trimming took off 5 bases at V and 7 bases at J, with 14 bases between the two ends. This CDR3 is 14 amino acids long. Germline CDR1 and CDR2: MNHNS and SASEGT. The CDR3 DNA reads TGTGCCAGCAGTCTCGGAAGGGCAGGTGAAAAACTGTTTTTT. It is translated as CASSLGRAGEKLFF.

This clonotype was picked up a small number of times. This chain uses TRBV7-6 with TRBJ2-3, with D maybe TRBD1 (6 bases). The CDR3 contains 14 residues. V gave up 5 bases and J gave up 4 bases, with 13 bases separating them. Germline V gives CDR1 SGHVS, CDR2 FNYEAQ. For the CDR3, the DNA is TGTGCCAGCAGCCCAAGGGGGAGCTCAGATACGCAGTATTTT. Residues: CASSPRGSSDTQYF.

This chain connects TRBV21-1 to TRBJ2-5; no DNA check was done on the table's D call, TRBD2. TRBV21-1 is tagged as a pseudogene. The CDR3 sequence is 12 residues long. CDR3 coding DNA: TGTGCCAGCAGCAGTAACTCCCAGACCCAGTACTTC. It specifies CASSSNSQTQYF.

This clonotype was seen a handful of times. This chain uses TRBV12-3 or TRBV12-4 with TRBJ2-7; 8 bases match TRBD1. With V trimmed by 3 bases and J by 5 bases, 12 bases remained unmatched. The CDR3 is 16 amino acids. In nucleotides, the CDR3 is TGTGCCAGCAGTTTTCGAAGGACAGGGCAGGCCGACGAGCAGTACTTC. Encoded protein: CASSFRRTGQADEQYF.

This clonotype turned up a few times. This rearrangement joins TRBV14 to TRBJ1-2; D unclear. The germline V gene has CDR1 SGHDN and CDR2 FVKESK. The CDR3 has 14 residues. V dropped 4 bases and J dropped 1 base, with 10 bases sitting between them. The DNA for the CDR3 is TGTGCCAGCAGCCCGGACGGATTTAACTATGGCTACACCTTC. Its translation: CASSPDGFNYGYTF.